These 5 T cell receptor beta chains were sequenced from one sample in a study of long-term antiretroviral therapy in people with HIV. Assay version v3.0 of immunoSEQ was used, and it was run at survey level. TCRdb's copy holds only in-frame clones and misses some; the assay was immunoSEQ multiplex PCR. The sample includes about 39,000 clones, 75% to 90% seen only once; the top ten take around 3.9%. The starting material was unsorted PBMCs, obtained just before starting antiretroviral therapy. Receptors originate from a woman younger than 35 with HIV.

The chain couples TRBV10-3 to TRBJ2-4, with D possibly being TRBD1 or TRBD2 (5 bases each). Germline CDR1 and CDR2: ENHRY and SYGVKD. V dropped 1 base and J dropped 8 bases, with 18 bases sitting between them. The CDR3 has 16 residues. For the CDR3, the DNA is TGTGCCATCAGTGAGTGGGCCGGGGCAGTTGCAGACATTCAGTACTTC. It codes for CAISEWAGAVADIQYF.

The chain recombines TRBV7-2 with TRBJ2-7, with TRBD2 matching over 7 bases. Germline V gene data show CDR1 as SGHTA and CDR2 as FQGNSA. V gave up 2 bases and J gave up 0 bases; unmatched junction bases: 1. CDR3 length: 14 amino acids. The CDR3 sequence: CASSLREVSYEQYF. The DNA of the CDR3 is TGTGCCAGCAGCTTACGGGAGGTCTCCTACGAGCAGTACTTC. Full variable domain (rest looked up from reference TRBV7-2 and TRBJ2-7): GAGVSQSPSNKVTEKGKDVELRCDPISGHTALYWYRQSLGQGLEFLIYFQGNSAPDKSGLPSDRFSAERTGGSVSTLTIQRTQQEDSAVYLCASSLREVSYEQYFGPGTRLTVT.

The rearrangement joins TRBV7-9 to TRBJ1-3; D ambiguous. The CDR3 length is 16 residues. Germline-derived CDR1 and CDR2 are SEHNR and FQNEAQ (reference sequence). V was pared by 6 bases and J by 0 bases, with 15 bases between. CDR3 nucleotide sequence: TGTGCCAGCAGACCCTTGGACGTCAGCTCTGGAAACACCATATATTTT. It translates to CASRPLDVSSGNTIYF.

This rearrangement joins TRBV27 to TRBJ2-5, with 10 bases aligning to TRBD2. V lost 1 base to trimming and J lost 5 bases; unmatched junction nucleotides: 4. This CDR3 spans 15 amino acids. The germline gives CDR1 MNHEY, CDR2 SMNVEV (reference sequence). The CDR3 DNA is TGTGCCAGCAGTTTATTAACTAGCGGGACGGAGACCCAGTACTTC. It yields the protein CASSLLTSGTETQYF.

This chain connects TRBV10-3 to TRBJ2-3; TRBD2 might be the D (5 bases). V lost 4 bases, J lost 2 bases, and 7 bases lay in between. Germline-derived CDR1 and CDR2 are ENHRY and SYGVKD. This CDR3 spans 13 amino acids. In DNA form, the CDR3 reads TGTGCCATCAGTGTCGGGATCACAGATACGCAGTATTTT. This encodes CAISVGITDTQYF.